This T cell receptor (beta chain) was found in a study of shared clonotypes between healthy human individuals. The CDR3 length is 13 residues. The V and J ends lost 3 bases and 7 bases respectively, with 15 bases between them. Germline CDR1 and CDR2: GTSNPN and SVGIG (reference sequence). Clones were read by immunoSEQ multiplex PCR, and TCRdb kept only the in-frame ones, dropping some. The table shows a few million clones, with over 85% occurring only once. CD4+ cells underwent separation, giving CD45RA+ naive and CD45RA-negative memory subsets. The TCR was taken from a man in his late teens or twenties in good health. Some clones in this sample may be carry-over from other donors' samples. Sequenced: naive CD4+ T cells from PBMCs. Indicated subset: CD45RA+ positively selected. The chain uses TRBV30 and TRBJ2-5; D is perhaps TRBD2 (6 bases). The CDR3 sequence is CAWRSSGSGTQYF. The CDR3 nucleotides read TGTGCCTGGAGATCCAGCGGGTCCGGGACCCAGTACTTC.